The clone carrying this TCR beta chain appeared a few times. The repertoire was sequenced with immunoSEQ multiplex PCR; TCRdb's copy has only in-frame clones and lacks some. The sample shows about 98,000 clones, around 90% of them seen only once. The CDR3 runs to 15 residues. CDR1 is MNHEY, CDR2 SVGAGI, per germline. Trimming shortened V by 2 bases and J by 7 bases, and 12 bases separated the two germline ends. The data derive from a study of T cell changes during pregnancy in multiple sclerosis. The sample was peripheral blood, taken after pregnancy. The chain is built from TRBV6-5 and TRBJ1-6; the D gene is possibly TRBD1 (6 bases). The sequence was obtained from a female donor in good health, enrolled as a control in a pregnancy study. Here the CDR3 reads CASSYLPGENSPLHF. The DNA for the CDR3 is TGTGCCAGCAGTTACCTGCCAGGGGAAAATTCACCCCTCCACTTT.